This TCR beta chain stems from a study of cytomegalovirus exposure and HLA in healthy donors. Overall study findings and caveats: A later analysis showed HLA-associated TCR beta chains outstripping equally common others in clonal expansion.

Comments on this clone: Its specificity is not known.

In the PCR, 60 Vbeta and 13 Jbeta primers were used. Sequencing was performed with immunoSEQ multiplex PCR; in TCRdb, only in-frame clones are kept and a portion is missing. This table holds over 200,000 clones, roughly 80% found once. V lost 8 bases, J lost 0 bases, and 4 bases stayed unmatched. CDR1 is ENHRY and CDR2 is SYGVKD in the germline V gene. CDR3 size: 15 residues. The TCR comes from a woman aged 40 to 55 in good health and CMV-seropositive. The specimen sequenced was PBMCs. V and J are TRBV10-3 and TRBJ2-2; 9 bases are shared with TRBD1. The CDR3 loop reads CAIGTGRTNTGELFF. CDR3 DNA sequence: TGTGCCATCGGGACAGGGCGAACGAACACCGGGGAGCTGTTTTTT.